Detailed here is one TCR beta chain. The antigen is unknown. These data are taken from a study of vaccination and CD4 T cells after COVID-19. Study outcomes and limitations: Convalescent patients had a median approximately 86% of post-vaccine SARS-CoV-2-reactive clones that were detected only after vaccination, not before it.

CDR1 and CDR2 (germline): KGHDR, SFDVKD. The CDR3 sequence is 13 residues long. The germline V and J ends were trimmed by 5 bases and 5 bases, with 8 bases remaining between them. The Oncomine TCR Beta short-read assay sequenced DNA from cultured CD4+ T cells. Scientists extracted genomic DNA from CD4+ T cells grown in culture. TCRdb re-derived calls from the PCR reads in MiXCR, one entry per CDR3 protein. The repertoire includes tens of thousands of distinct CDR3 sequences, 40% to 55% of them detected once, and 2.5% to 3% sits in the top ten. Treatment: 10-day PBMC culture with coronavirus spike peptide pools or control peptides (ViraFEST assay).

The V call is TRBV24-1, the J call TRBJ2-2; D possibly uses TRBD1 or TRBD2 (5 bases each). The sample in question was CD4+ T cells from blood, cultured in vitro, obtained after SARS-CoV-2 vaccination. The TCR originated in a human donor who had recovered from COVID-19. The CDR3 loop reads CATSARGTGELFF. The CDR3 DNA reads TGTGCCACCAGTGCGAGGGGAACCGGGGAGCTGTTTTTT.